One TCR beta chain is described in this entry. The clone's antigen remains unknown. No per-base quality is available; no much larger clone lies one base away. For this chain, trimming is 7 bases at the V end and 7 bases at the J end, and the number of junction bases without a gene match is 10. Sequences MDHEN (CDR1) and SYDVKM (CDR2) are obtained from the germline V gene. CDR3 length: 16 amino acids, cysteine to phenylalanine. Kept here is only the CDR3 DNA, which spans 48 bases and is read in frame from base 1. This entry comes from a study of T cell responses to AZD1222 COVID-19 vaccine (dated by TCRdb to 2020 to 2022). Turning to the overall study: AZD1222 recipients given second doses at about 4 weeks or at about 12 weeks were pooled, since spike-specific TCR depth and breadth were not found to differ between the two schedules. TCR sequencing was performed for approximately 240 trial participants, of whom around 210 were given two doses of AZD1222 and around 26 were given two doses of MenACWY control vaccine. Trial participants were enrolled by age into subgroups of 18-55, 56-69 and 70-plus years, and around 150, 28 and 57 TCR-sequenced participants, respectively, were included in these subgroups.

The sample's time point label, in plain terms: baseline before first vaccination. Vaccinee samples came from UK trials COV001 and COV002, including a single-blind randomized controlled phase 2/3 trial of AZD1222 (ChAdOx1 nCoV-19) in healthy adults. For TCRbeta chain sequencing, PBMC samples were collected from trial participants at day 0 and at day 28 after the second dose. The CDR3 regions of human TCRbeta chains were analyzed by immunosequencing. The paper's data handling went like this. TCRs in the repertoires were matched against a reference library of SARS-CoV-2-specific TCRs that had been generated with the MIRA antigen-specificity platform. Breadth was defined as the fraction of unique TCRs that were SARS-CoV-2-associated. Depth was defined as the fraction of total T cells that were SARS-CoV-2-associated. Each spike-specific TCR was assigned to its reactive spike region and to a CD4 or CD8 class using the MIRA data. Log10-transformed breadth and depth values were compared by one-way ANOVA with Sidak's multiple comparisons tests. TCRdb's version of the immuneACCESS table is confined to in-frame rearrangements and falls short of the full clone set. An unresolved V gene accounts for under half of the shortfall where checked; the remainder is of unknown origin. The V and J calls and clone size come from that table; D and trimming were worked out from the DNA. The sample data list about 67,000 clones, and roughly 84% of these were observed just once. Of the sample, about 20% falls within the top ten clones.

Beyond this particular receptor, the publication reports: Reportedly, close to half of the unique spike-specific TCRs recognized epitopes lying outside the regions that are mutated in the B.1.351 and B.1.1.7 variants. The 56-69-year group was small, and its depth increase did not reach significance, likely because of low power. Because no day 14 peak-response samples were available, the repertoires could be characterized only after the peak T cell response. Participants were mostly white British and included more females than males, and it was suggested by the authors that clonal diversity may have been underestimated. Conclusions about previously exposed vaccinees are limited because only five or six AZD1222 recipients were SARS-CoV-2 seropositive at baseline. After two AZD1222 doses, spike-specific TCR breadth and depth were significantly higher than at day 0 and than in MenACWY recipients. CD4 TCRs associated with the vaccine covered the entire spike protein, and the dominant responses were in regions 160-218 and 743-854.

This TCR was sampled from an adult in good health. The V gene is TRBV28 and the J gene is TRBJ1-6, and TRBD1 matches 10 of the central bases. Sample: peripheral blood, taken on day 0 of AZD1222 vaccination. The nucleotide sequence is TGTGCCAGCACCCCGGGACAGGGGAAGAGGAATTCACCCCTCCACTTT. This yields the protein CASTPGQGKRNSPLHF.